This is a list of T cell receptor beta chains from one sample in a study of shared clonotypes between healthy human individuals. Some clones are missing from TCRdb's copy, which holds only in-frame ones; the method was immunoSEQ multiplex PCR. The table shows some 360,000 clones, with more than 60% occurring only once. Material: memory CD4+ T cells sorted from blood. These receptors were obtained from a young man in good health. CDR3s include the opening cysteine and the closing phenylalanine or tryptophan. A D gene is named only where the DNA matches it firmly. Clone sizes are given selectively: once, few, many, or a class where the clone is expanded.

v_call	d_call	clone_size	j_call	cdr3_aa	cdr3_nt
TRBV5-6	TRBD1	.	TRBJ2-4	CASSLGDRKNIQYF	TGTGCCAGCAGCTTGGGGGACAGAAAAAACATTCAGTACTTC
TRBV5-4	TRBD2	.	TRBJ2-5	CASSPPGGETQYF	TGTGCCAGCAGCCCCCCGGGGGGGGAGACCCAGTACTTC
TRBV7-2	.	few	TRBJ2-5	CASSKNRRETQYF	TGTGCCAGCAGCAAAAACCGGCGGGAGACCCAGTACTTC
TRBV6-5	.	.	TRBJ1-5	CASSHRGQPQHF	TGTGCCAGCAGTCACCGGGGTCAGCCCCAGCATTTT
TRBV2	.	.	TRBJ2-3	CASMRTGTDTQYF	TGTGCCAGCATGCGGACAGGCACAGATACGCAGTATTTT
TRBV11-3	.	once	TRBJ1-1	CASSRGNTEAFF	TGTGCCAGCAGTAGGGGAAACACTGAAGCTTTCTTT
TRBV19	TRBD2	.	TRBJ2-7	CASSIDRTSGTKLYEQYF	TGTGCCAGTAGTATAGATCGAACTAGCGGGACCAAACTCTACGAGCAGTACTTC
TRBV7-6	.	few	TRBJ2-1	CASSLGWEEVYNEQFF	TGTGCCAGCAGCTTAGGCTGGGAGGAGGTCTATAATGAGCAGTTCTTC
TRBV2	.	many	TRBJ2-7	CASSGTYFSYEQYF	TGTGCCAGCAGTGGGACGTACTTCTCCTACGAGCAGTACTTC
TRBV5-1	.	once	TRBJ2-2	CASSLGSVNTGELFF	TGCGCCAGCAGCTTGGGTAGCGTGAACACCGGGGAGCTGTTTTTT
TRBV30	.	.	TRBJ2-7	CAWSGRGPYEQYF	TGTGCCTGGTCAGGAAGGGGACCCTACGAGCAGTACTTC
TRBV29-1	TRBD1	.	TRBJ2-7	CSVAGTASIHEQYF	TGCAGCGTCGCCGGGACAGCTTCTATCCACGAGCAGTACTTC
TRBV28	.	few	TRBJ2-2	CASSPLEGHRELFF	TGTGCCAGCAGTCCTCTTGAAGGGCATCGGGAGCTGTTTTTT
TRBV10-2	.	.	TRBJ1-2	CASSERTDYGYTF	TGCGCCAGCAGTGAGCGGACTGACTATGGCTACACCTTC
TRBV28	.	.	TRBJ2-7	CASSPLRRKYEQYF	TGTGCCAGCAGCCCCCTTCGTCGTAAATACGAGCAGTACTTC
TRBV7-6	TRBD2	few	TRBJ2-1	CASSGGTSGIYNEQFF	TGTGCCAGCAGCGGGGGGACTAGCGGGATTTACAATGAGCAGTTCTTC
TRBV5-5	.	.	TRBJ2-3	CASSLWSTDTQYF	TGTGCCAGCAGCCTGTGGAGCACAGATACGCAGTATTTT